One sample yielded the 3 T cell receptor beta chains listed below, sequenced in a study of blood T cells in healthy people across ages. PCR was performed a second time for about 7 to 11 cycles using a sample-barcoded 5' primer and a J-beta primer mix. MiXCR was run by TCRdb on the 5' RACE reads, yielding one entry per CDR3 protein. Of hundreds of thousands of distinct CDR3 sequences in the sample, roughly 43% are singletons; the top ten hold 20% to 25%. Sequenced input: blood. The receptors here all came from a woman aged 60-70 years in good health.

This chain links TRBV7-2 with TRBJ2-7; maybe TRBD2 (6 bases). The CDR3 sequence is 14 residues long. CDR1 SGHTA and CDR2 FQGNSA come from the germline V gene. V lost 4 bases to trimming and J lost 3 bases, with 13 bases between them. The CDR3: CASSSHPGGYEQYF. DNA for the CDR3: TGTGCCAGCAGCTCCCATCCCGGGGGCTACGAGCAGTACTTC.

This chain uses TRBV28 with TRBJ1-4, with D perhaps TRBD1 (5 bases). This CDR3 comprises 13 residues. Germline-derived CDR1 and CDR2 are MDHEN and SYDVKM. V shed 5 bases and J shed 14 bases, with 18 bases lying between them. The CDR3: CASSRESHGGLFF. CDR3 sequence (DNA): TGTGCCAGCAGTCGTGAATCCCACGGGGGTCTGTTTTTT.

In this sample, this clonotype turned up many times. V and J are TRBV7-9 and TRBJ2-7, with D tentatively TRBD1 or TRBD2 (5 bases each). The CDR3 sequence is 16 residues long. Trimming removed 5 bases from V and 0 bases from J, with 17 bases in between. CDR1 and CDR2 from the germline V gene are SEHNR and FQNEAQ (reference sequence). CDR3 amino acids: CASSPRDRESSYEQYF. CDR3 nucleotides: TGTGCCAGCAGCCCACGGGACCGAGAGAGCTCCTACGAGCAGTACTTC.